Following are 14 T cell receptor beta chains from one sample sequenced in a study of T-cell memory formation after mild COVID-19. TCRdb re-called the 5' RACE reads with MiXCR, one entry per CDR3 protein. The sample shows approximately 350,000 distinct CDR3 sequences, 25% to 30% of them seen only once. Sequences were obtained from PBMCs or a T cell subset sorted from them (not recorded which). The origin of the receptors is an adult woman who had mild COVID-19 (a few samples of this study predate the infection). Cell type and time point are not known.

The V and J genes are TRBV7-6 and TRBJ2-1; possibly TRBD2 for D (5 bases). The CDR3 runs 13 residues. Germline CDR1 and CDR2: SGHVS and FNYEAQ. V lost 5 bases to trimming and J lost 8 bases, with 13 bases between them. CDR3 DNA sequence: TGTGCCAGCAGCCTGACCGAAGCGGATGAGCAGTTCTTC. It encodes CASSLTEADEQFF.

The chain joins TRBV18 to TRBJ2-7, with a tentative D call TRBD1 (6 bases). The CDR3 sequence is 13 residues long. Trimming removed 6 bases from V and 5 bases from J, with 14 bases in between. Germline-derived CDR1 and CDR2 are KGHSH and LQKENI. This CDR3 is CASSGQPGDEQYF. The CDR3 nucleotides are TGTGCCAGCTCCGGACAGCCTGGGGACGAGCAGTACTTC.

CDR3 in amino acids: CAISPGSYNEQFF. The CDR3 region has the DNA TGTGCCATCAGCCCCGGCTCCTACAATGAGCAGTTCTTC. V and J are TRBV10-3 and TRBJ2-1, with D uncertain. The V gene lost 6 bases and the J gene lost 0 bases, with 6 bases spanning the gap. The CDR3 length is 13 residues. Germline CDR1 reads ENHRY; CDR2 reads SYGVKD.

This chain uses TRBV5-1 with TRBJ2-5; D gene unclear. This CDR3 contains 13 residues. V shed 2 bases and J shed 5 bases, with 10 bases lying between them. The germline V gene encodes CDR1 SGHRS and CDR2 YFSETQ. The CDR3 DNA follows: TGCGCCAGCAGCTTCTCCGAGGCGGAGACCCAGTACTTC. Translated, it gives CASSFSEAETQYF. The whole variable domain, remainder taken from reference TRBV5-1 and TRBJ2-5, is KAGVTQTPRYLIKTRGQQVTLSCSPISGHRSVSWYQQTPGQGLQFLFEYFSETQRNKGNFPGRFSGRQFSNSRSEMNVSTLELGDSALYLCASSFSEAETQYFGPGTRLLVL.

This clonotype was seen more than once but under ten times. V usage is TRBV7-9 and J usage is TRBJ2-7, with D tentatively TRBD1 (5 bases). CDR3 length: 13 residues. V was shortened by 3 bases and J by 6 bases, with 12 bases between the two germline ends. CDR1 is SEHNR and CDR2 is FQNEAQ in the germline V gene (reference sequence). The CDR3 bases are TGTGCCAGCAGCTTCCCCGACAGACCCGAGCAGTACTTC. It encodes CASSFPDRPEQYF. Filled out from reference TRBV7-9 and TRBJ2-7, the complete variable domain reads DTGVSQNPRHKITKRGQNVTFRCDPISEHNRLYWYRQTLGQGPEFLTYFQNEAQLEKSRLLSDRFSAERPKGSFSTLEIQRTEQGDSAMYLCASSFPDRPEQYFGPGTRLTVT.

Comments on this clonotype: Compared with germline, one end of the junction differs, possibly owing to a read error. The chain combines TRBV7-2 with TRBJ2-5; 10 bases fit TRBD2. The V gene's germline CDR1 is SGHTA and CDR2 FQGNSA. CDR3 size: 17 residues. The CDR3 DNA reads TGTGCCAGCAGCATAGCGGCTAGCGGGAGTAGGGGGCGGACCCAGTACTTC. Protein: CASSIAASGSRGRTQYF.

V is TRBV15 and J is TRBJ2-1, with D unclear. The CDR3 totals 11 residues. Trimming removed 5 bases at V and 5 bases at J, with 4 bases between. Per germline, CDR1 LNHNV and CDR2 YYDKDF (reference sequence). CDR3 region: CATSGNNEQFF. CDR3 DNA: TGTGCCACCAGCGGTAACAATGAGCAGTTCTTC.

This clonotype has a handful of counts. The genes are TRBV7-2 and TRBJ2-4; 10 nucleotides match TRBD2. Trimming at V came to 2 bases and at J to 0 bases, leaving 7 bases not matched to a gene. This CDR3 contains 18 residues. CDR1 and CDR2 (germline): SGHTA, FQGNSA. The DNA of the CDR3 is TGTGCCAGCAGCTTACTAGCGGGAGTCCACCTAGCCAAAAACATTCAGTACTTC. Protein: CASSLLAGVHLAKNIQYF.

V gene TRBV7-2 combines with J gene TRBJ2-7; 11 bases agree with TRBD2. The CDR3 runs to 14 residues. CDR1 and CDR2 from the germline V gene are SGHTA and FQGNSA. The V and J ends lost 6 bases and 4 bases, in that order; junction bases with no gene match: 5. This CDR3 reads CASRQGLAAYEQYF. CDR3 sequence (DNA): TGTGCCAGCAGGCAGGGACTAGCGGCTTACGAGCAGTACTTC.

V gene TRBV27 combines with J gene TRBJ1-4, with TRBD1 as a possible D gene (5 bases). The germline CDR1 and CDR2 sequences are MNHEY and SMNVEV (reference sequence). The V and J ends lost 3 bases and 8 bases respectively, with 19 bases between them. This CDR3 spans 16 amino acids. The CDR3 DNA is TGTGCCAGCAGTTTCTTCTATCCAGGGCAAAGCGAAAAACTGTTTTTT. It translates to CASSFFYPGQSEKLFF.

There are a few counts of this clonotype. J is TRBJ2-1 and V is TRBV7-9, with D possibly being TRBD1 or TRBD2 (5 bases each). The CDR3 sequence is 16 residues long. Trimming took 1 base from V and 0 from J, leaving 10 bases between them. Germline lookup yields CDR1 SEHNR and CDR2 FQNEAQ (reference sequence). The DNA of the CDR3 is TGTGCCAGCAGCTTAGTGGGGGTAGTCTCCTACAATGAGCAGTTCTTC. The encoded protein is CASSLVGVVSYNEQFF.

This sequence joins TRBV2 and TRBJ2-7; 9 nucleotides agree with TRBD1. Trimming cost V 5 bases and J 5 bases; bases outside gene matches: 10. The CDR3 is 15 amino acids. Germline CDR1 and CDR2: SNHLY and FYNNEI. The CDR3 region has the DNA TGTGCCAGCAGTCTTCGACAGGGGGTTTTGCACGAGCAGTACTTC. This codes for CASSLRQGVLHEQYF.

The chain couples TRBV5-1 to TRBJ2-3; TRBD2 matches at 7 bases. Germline lookup yields CDR1 SGHRS and CDR2 YFSETQ. Trimming removed 0 bases from V and 6 bases from J; junction bases left unmatched: 10. This CDR3 contains 16 residues. The CDR3 DNA sequence: TGCGCCAGCAGCTTGGCCTCATCGGGAGGCGGGGATACGCAGTATTTT. Translating it yields CASSLASSGGGDTQYF.

This clonotype was counted between two and nine times. V gene TRBV15 combines with J gene TRBJ2-2; TRBD2 aligns across 8 bases. Germline V gene data show CDR1 as LNHNV and CDR2 as YYDKDF (reference sequence). V dropped 2 bases and J dropped 6; count of bases not matched to a gene: 8. This CDR3 has 16 residues. CDR3 in DNA: TGTGCCACCAGCAGACGAGCGGGGGACCCTCCCGGGGAGCTGTTTTTT. It encodes CATSRRAGDPPGELFF.